What follows are 18 T cell receptor beta chains derived from one specimen sequenced in a study of T cell responses to AZD1222 COVID-19 vaccine. Repertoires were generated with immunoSEQ multiplex PCR, while TCRdb's copy carries only in-frame clones and drops some. The sample lists about 110,000 clones, 89% occurring once. The specimen comprised peripheral blood, sampled 28 days after the second AZD1222 dose. The receptors come from an adult who received the AZD1222 COVID-19 vaccine.

This clone was found once. The chain joins TRBV6-4 to TRBJ1-6; 8 nucleotides agree with TRBD1. The V gene's germline CDR1 is MRHNA and CDR2 SNTAGT. With V trimmed by 3 bases and J by 8 bases, 3 bases remained unmatched. The length of the CDR3 is 14 residues. CDR3 protein: CASSEQQGDSPLHF. In nucleotides, the CDR3 is TGTGCCAGCAGTGAACAACAGGGGGATTCACCCCTCCACTTT.

Remarks on this clone: The identical CDR3 is also encoded by other nucleotide sequences in the sample. The V and J genes are TRBV5-1 and TRBJ2-2, with D maybe TRBD1 (6 bases). Trimming left V 1 base short and J 2 bases short, with 12 bases between. This CDR3 is 16 amino acids long. Germline CDR1 reads SGHRS; CDR2 reads YFSETQ. The CDR3 sequence: CASSLTGTGNTGELFF. The CDR3 DNA follows: TGCGCCAGCAGCTTGACAGGGACGGGCAACACCGGGGAGCTGTTTTTT.

The V gene is TRBV4-2, the J gene TRBJ2-1, with 7 bases fitting TRBD2. The CDR3 runs 17 residues. V dropped 3 bases and J dropped 0; count of bases not matched to a gene: 8. Germline lookup yields CDR1 LGHNA and CDR2 YNFKEQ. As DNA, the CDR3 is TGTGCCAGCAGCCAGAGGGGCGGCGGGAGCTCCTACAATGAGCAGTTCTTC. Translated: CASSQRGGGSSYNEQFF.

CDR3 sequence: CASSLAGINTEAFF. The CDR3 DNA follows: TGCGCCAGCAGCTTGGCTGGGATTAACACTGAAGCTTTCTTT. V and J are TRBV5-1 and TRBJ1-1, with D uncertain. The V end was cut by 0 bases, the J end by 2 bases, with 8 bases between. The CDR3 has 14 amino acids. Germline-derived CDR1 and CDR2 are SGHRS and YFSETQ.

The chain has TRBV7-9 and TRBJ2-1, with TRBD2 identical over 10 bases. The length of the CDR3 is 17 residues. Germline lookup yields CDR1 SEHNR and CDR2 FQNEAQ (reference sequence). Trimming cost V 1 base and J 3 bases; bases outside gene matches: 6. CDR3 sequence (DNA): TGTGCCAGCAGCTTAGATCCCTCTAGCGGGAGCTACAATGAGCAGTTCTTC. It encodes CASSLDPSSGSYNEQFF.

The chain employs TRBV30 and TRBJ2-3; D call uncertain. V lost 1 base and J lost 2, with 13 bases in between. From germline, CDR1 is GTSNPN and CDR2 SVGIG (reference sequence). The CDR3 sequence is 15 residues long. The CDR3 loop is CAWSEESAVTDTQYF. As DNA, the CDR3 is TGTGCCTGGAGTGAGGAGAGCGCCGTCACAGATACGCAGTATTTT.

V gene TRBV7-2 combines with J gene TRBJ2-4; no definite D call. The V gene lost 7 bases and the J gene lost 2 bases, with 15 bases spanning the gap. Germline values: CDR1 SGHTA, CDR2 FQGNSA. The CDR3 length is 15 residues. The CDR3 protein is CASTSQSLTKNIQYF. CDR3 DNA: TGTGCCAGCACCTCTCAGAGTTTGACCAAAAACATTCAGTACTTC.

This clone is a singleton in its sample. The chain couples TRBV28 to TRBJ1-1, with D perhaps TRBD1 (5 bases). Germline CDR1 MDHEN, CDR2 SYDVKM. The ends were cut back, 7 bases at V and 7 bases at J, with 10 bases in the middle. The CDR3 sequence is 11 residues long. In DNA, the CDR3 is TGTGCCAGCATTAGGACATTTGAAGCTTTCTTT. Protein sequence: CASIRTFEAFF. Drawing the rest from reference TRBV28 and TRBJ1-1, the complete variable domain is DVKVTQSSRYLVKRTGEKVFLECVQDMDHENMFWYRQDPGLGLRLIYFSYDVKMKEKGDIPEGYSVSREKKERFSLILESASTNQTSMYLCASIRTFEAFFGQGTRLTVV.

V and J are TRBV30 and TRBJ1-3; 9 nucleotides match TRBD1. Germline lookup yields CDR1 GTSNPN and CDR2 SVGIG (reference sequence). This CDR3 spans 16 amino acids. V gave up 7 bases and J gave up 0 bases; unmatched junction bases: 10. In nucleotides, the CDR3 is TGTGCCTTGTCCCGGGACAGGGCGAGCTCTGGAAACACCATATATTTT. Its protein product is CALSRDRASSGNTIYF.

The chain has TRBV24-1 and TRBJ2-4; D remains unclear. The CDR3 totals 13 residues. Germline V gene sequence: CDR1 KGHDR, CDR2 SFDVKD. V shed 3 bases and J shed 7 bases, with 9 bases lying between them. This CDR3 is CATSDNNRNIQYF. CDR3 sequence (DNA): TGTGCCACCAGTGATAACAATCGGAACATTCAGTACTTC.

The chain carries TRBV6-5 and TRBJ2-7, with a possible D match to TRBD2 (6 bases). This CDR3 contains 13 residues. V was pared by 6 bases and J by 9 bases, with 18 bases between. Looked up from germline, CDR1 is MNHEY and CDR2 is SVGAGI. The CDR3: CASSLGTPGLQYF. As DNA, the CDR3 is TGTGCCAGCAGCCTCGGGACTCCCGGATTGCAGTACTTC.

This chain links TRBV7-2 with TRBJ2-2, with D possibly TRBD2 on 6 matching bases. Germline V gene sequence: CDR1 SGHTA, CDR2 FQGNSA. The ends were cut back, 4 bases at V and 5 bases at J, with 17 bases in the middle. The CDR3 has 16 amino acids. The CDR3 spells CASSSSPGAVTGELFF. CDR3 nucleotide sequence: TGTGCCAGCAGCTCATCTCCGGGAGCTGTGACCGGGGAGCTGTTTTTT.

The sample holds a few counts of this clone. The V and J genes are TRBV5-4 and TRBJ2-5, with 8 bases that match TRBD2. The CDR3 length is 15 residues. In germline, CDR1 is SGHNT, CDR2 YYREEE (reference sequence). V lost 4 bases, J lost 1 base, and 6 bases stayed unmatched. CDR3 DNA sequence: TGTGCCAGCAGCCGGGGGGGAGGGCCCCAAGAGACCCAGTACTTC. Its protein product is CASSRGGGPQETQYF.

A single count supports this clone. The chain employs TRBV5-4 and TRBJ1-6; tentative D call: TRBD1 (6 bases). The CDR3 sequence is 15 residues long. CDR1 and CDR2 (germline): SGHNT, YYREEE (reference sequence). V gave up 2 bases and J gave up 6 bases, with 12 bases separating them. CDR3 sequence reads: CASSFQDSLNSPLHF. CDR3 sequence (DNA): TGTGCCAGCAGCTTTCAGGACAGCCTTAATTCACCCCTCCACTTT.

This chain connects TRBV7-2 to TRBJ2-1; unclear D gene. Trimming took 2 bases from V and 4 from J, leaving 9 bases between them. Looked up from germline, CDR1 is SGHTA and CDR2 is FQGNSA. The CDR3 runs to 14 residues. The CDR3 coding sequence is TGTGCCAGCAGCTTAAATGAGGCGTACAATGAGCAGTTCTTC. Translation: CASSLNEAYNEQFF.

The chain joins TRBV5-6 to TRBJ1-4; tentative D call: TRBD1 (5 bases). V shed 4 bases and J shed 5 bases, with 12 bases lying between them. Germline V CDR1 and CDR2: SGHDT, YYEEEE. This CDR3 has 14 residues. The CDR3 spells CASSRFRDNEKLFF. The CDR3 coding sequence is TGTGCCAGCAGCCGCTTCCGGGACAATGAAAAACTGTTTTTT.

This CDR3 reads CASRQTGYGYTF. CDR3 nucleotides: TGTGCCAGCAGACAGACGGGTTATGGCTACACCTTC. The chain couples TRBV27 to TRBJ1-2, with D uncertain. CDR3 size: 12 residues. Trimming cost V 6 bases and J 5 bases, with 10 bases left between them. CDR1 MNHEY and CDR2 SMNVEV come from the germline V gene (reference sequence).

The chain has TRBV7-9 and TRBJ1-2; the match to TRBD1 covers 7 bases. The V segment lost 3 bases and the J segment 5 bases; nucleotides outside the gene matches: 9. From germline, CDR1 is SEHNR and CDR2 FQNEAQ (reference sequence). This CDR3 is built from 15 residues. Here the CDR3 reads CASSFTGVPGYGYTF. The CDR3 DNA reads as TGTGCCAGCAGCTTCACAGGGGTCCCAGGGTATGGCTACACCTTC.